This T cell receptor (beta chain) emerged from a study of early T cells in non-severe SARS-CoV-2 infection. The germline V and J ends were trimmed by 8 bases and 9 bases, with 22 bases remaining between them. This CDR3 spans 15 amino acids. Germline values: CDR1 MDHEN, CDR2 SYDVKM. TCRdb used MiXCR to reprocess the 5' RACE reads, holding one entry per CDR3 protein. The data hold tens of thousands of distinct CDR3 sequences, with around 8% observed a single time. Study-wide points: Matching with VDJdb favored anti-spike CD8 responses (missing private and CD4 specificities).

This clonotype was observed a few times. What it binds is unknown. The chain employs TRBV28 and TRBJ2-2; D gene uncertain. The specimen sequenced was whole blood. The receptor was isolated from an adult who was a healthcare worker with PCR-confirmed SARS-CoV-2 infection or an uninfected control (not recorded which). The CDR3 spells CASWSLTERPWELFF. DNA for the CDR3: TGTGCCAGCTGGTCGCTTACGGAACGACCCTGGGAGCTGTTTTTT. Together with reference TRBV28 and TRBJ2-2, the CDR3 gives the full variable domain: DVKVTQSSRYLVKRTGEKVFLECVQDMDHENMFWYRQDPGLGLRLIYFSYDVKMKEKGDIPEGYSVSREKKERFSLILESASTNQTSMYLCASWSLTERPWELFFGEGSRLTVL.